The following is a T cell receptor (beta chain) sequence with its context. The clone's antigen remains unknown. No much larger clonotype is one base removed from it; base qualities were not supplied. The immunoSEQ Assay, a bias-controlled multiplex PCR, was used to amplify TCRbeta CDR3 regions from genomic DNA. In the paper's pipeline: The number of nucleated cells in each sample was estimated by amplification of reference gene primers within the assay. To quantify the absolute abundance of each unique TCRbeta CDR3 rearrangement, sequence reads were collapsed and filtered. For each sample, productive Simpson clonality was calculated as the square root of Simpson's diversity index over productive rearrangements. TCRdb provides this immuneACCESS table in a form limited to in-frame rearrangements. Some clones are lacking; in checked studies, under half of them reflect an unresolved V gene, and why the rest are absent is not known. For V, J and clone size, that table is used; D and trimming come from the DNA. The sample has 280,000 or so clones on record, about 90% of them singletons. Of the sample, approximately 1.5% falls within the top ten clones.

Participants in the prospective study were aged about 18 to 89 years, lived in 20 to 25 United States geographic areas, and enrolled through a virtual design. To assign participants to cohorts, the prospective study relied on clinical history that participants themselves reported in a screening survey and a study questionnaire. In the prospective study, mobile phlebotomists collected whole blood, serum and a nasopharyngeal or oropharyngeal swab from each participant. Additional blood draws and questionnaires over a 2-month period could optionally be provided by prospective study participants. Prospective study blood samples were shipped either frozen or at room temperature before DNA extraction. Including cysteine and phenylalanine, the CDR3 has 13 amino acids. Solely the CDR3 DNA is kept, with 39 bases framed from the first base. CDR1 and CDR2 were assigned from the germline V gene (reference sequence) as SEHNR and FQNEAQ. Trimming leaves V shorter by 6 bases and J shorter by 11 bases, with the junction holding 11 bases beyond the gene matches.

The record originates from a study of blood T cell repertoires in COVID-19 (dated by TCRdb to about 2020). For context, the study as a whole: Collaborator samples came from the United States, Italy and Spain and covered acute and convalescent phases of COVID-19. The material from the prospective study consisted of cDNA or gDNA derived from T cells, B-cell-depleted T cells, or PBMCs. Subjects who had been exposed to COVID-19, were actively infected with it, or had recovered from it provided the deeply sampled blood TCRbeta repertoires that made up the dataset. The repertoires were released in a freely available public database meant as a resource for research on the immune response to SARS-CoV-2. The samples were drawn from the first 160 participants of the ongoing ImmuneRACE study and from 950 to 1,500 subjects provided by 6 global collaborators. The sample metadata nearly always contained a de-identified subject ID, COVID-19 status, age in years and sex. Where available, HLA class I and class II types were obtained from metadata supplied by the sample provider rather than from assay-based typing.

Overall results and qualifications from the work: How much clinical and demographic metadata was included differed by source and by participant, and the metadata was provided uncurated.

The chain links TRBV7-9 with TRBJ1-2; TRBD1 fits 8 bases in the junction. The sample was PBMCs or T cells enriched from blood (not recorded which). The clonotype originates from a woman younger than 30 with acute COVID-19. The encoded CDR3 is CASSSGQGWRYTF. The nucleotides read TGTGCCAGCAGTTCCGGACAGGGTTGGAGGTACACCTTC.